What follows describes a single T cell receptor (beta chain). This specimen belongs to a study of blood T cell repertoires in COVID-19. The assay was immunoSEQ multiplex PCR, and TCRdb's table has in-frame clones only and misses some. The repertoire holds 200,000 to 250,000 clones, with 80% to 90% as singletons. CDR1 is MRHNA and CDR2 is SNTAGT in the germline V gene. V gave up 2 bases and J gave up 4 bases, with 13 bases separating them. The CDR3 extends over 15 amino acids. Sequencing was carried out using peripheral blood. The sequence was obtained from a man in his fifties or sixties with active or convalescent COVID-19. V and J are TRBV6-4 and TRBJ2-3, with D possibly being TRBD2 (7 bases). CDR3 residues: CASSDGGGGADTQYF. The CDR3 DNA follows: TGTGCCAGCAGTGACGGGGGGGGCGGCGCAGATACGCAGTATTTT.